A single sample gave rise to the 28 T cell receptor beta chains below, sequenced in a study of OX40 agonist ivuxolimab in advanced cancers. Libraries were prepared by immunoSEQ multiplex PCR; TCRdb keeps only in-frame clonotypes and omits some of them. The sample contains approximately 41,000 clones, 85% of which appear only once. The sample in question was CD4+ or CD8+ T cells sorted from blood, obtained in a trial of the OX40 agonist ivuxolimab. These receptor sequences come from an adult with an advanced solid tumor such as melanoma, head and neck, liver or kidney cancer.

This rearrangement joins TRBV7-3 to TRBJ2-3, with D perhaps TRBD2 (6 bases). V was pared by 5 bases and J by 0 bases, with 9 bases between. This CDR3 has 14 residues. The germline CDR1 and CDR2 sequences are SGHTA and FQGTGA. The CDR3 reads CASSRRDSTDTQYF. In DNA form, the CDR3 reads TGTGCCAGCAGCCGGAGGGATAGCACAGATACGCAGTATTTT.

This chain joins TRBV9 and TRBJ1-3, with unresolved D. The CDR3 spans 15 residues. Between the trimmed V and J ends, which lost 3 bases and 4 bases, there was a span of 14 bases. Germline CDR1 is SGDLS and CDR2 is YYNGEE. Written as DNA, the CDR3 is TGTGCCAGCAGCGATGCAGTCGCGGGGGGAAACACCATATATTTT. Translation: CASSDAVAGGNTIYF.

The rearrangement links TRBV12-5 to TRBJ2-3; tentatively, D is TRBD2 (7 bases). The germline gives CDR1 LGHNT, CDR2 FRNRAP. The CDR3 runs 16 residues. Trimming left V 2 bases short and J 2 bases short, with 14 bases between. For the CDR3, the DNA is TGTGCTAGTGGTTTGCGGGGGGACACGCACACAGATACGCAGTATTTT. Protein sequence: CASGLRGDTHTDTQYF.

The chain links TRBV28 to TRBJ1-2; 11 nucleotides match TRBD1. This CDR3 has 15 residues. V lost 8 bases, J lost 7 bases, and 12 bases stayed unmatched. Germline CDR1 is MDHEN and CDR2 is SYDVKM. The CDR3 coding sequence is TGTGCCAGCTACGCCCCTGGACAGGGGGCTTTTGGCTACACCTTC. Protein sequence: CASYAPGQGAFGYTF.

The chain joins TRBV28 to TRBJ2-5; D is possibly TRBD2 (5 bases). CDR3 length equals 14 residues. V dropped 5 bases and J dropped 7 bases, with 17 bases sitting between them. The V gene's germline CDR1 is MDHEN and CDR2 SYDVKM. Here the CDR3 DNA reads TGTGCCAGCAGTCGGGATGGGTTCATCGCGACCCAGTACTTC. Translated, it gives CASSRDGFIATQYF.

The chain couples TRBV4-3 to TRBJ2-7, with TRBD2 matching over 10 bases. V lost 4 bases and J lost 2; bases outside the gene matches: 5. The CDR3 sequence is 15 residues long. Germline CDR1 is LGHNA and CDR2 is YSLEER. CDR3 sequence (DNA): TGCGCCAGCAGCCTCGGACTAGCGGTTACCTACGAGCAGTACTTC. It codes for CASSLGLAVTYEQYF.

J is TRBJ1-5 and V is TRBV1. TRBV1 is noted as a pseudogene. CDR3 length: 11 amino acids. CDR3 loop: CTIYVEQPQHF. CDR3 DNA sequence: TGCACCATATACGTAGAGCAGCCCCAGCATTTT.

The chain employs TRBV19 and TRBJ2-3; D not certain. Germline V gives CDR1 LNHDA, CDR2 SQIVND (reference sequence). The CDR3 contains 14 residues. V was clipped by 5 bases and J by 2 bases, with 11 bases between them. CDR3 DNA: TGTGCCAGTAGTGTACCGTCCCTCACAGATACGCAGTATTTT. Translating it yields CASSVPSLTDTQYF.

This rearrangement joins TRBV28 to TRBJ2-2; TRBD1 or TRBD2 may be the D gene (5 bases each). The CDR3 totals 14 residues. V gave up 4 bases and J gave up 4 bases, with 10 bases separating them. Germline lookup yields CDR1 MDHEN and CDR2 SYDVKM. CDR3 sequence reads: CASSSGQFTGELFF. CDR3 DNA: TGTGCCAGCAGTTCGGGGCAGTTCACCGGGGAGCTGTTTTTT.

This clone appeared a single time. The CDR3 DNA reads as TGTGCCAGCAGTTCCTCTCGTTTAGATCGCTCCTACAATGAGCAGTTCTTC. It translates to CASSSSRLDRSYNEQFF. This chain links TRBV27 with TRBJ2-1, with unresolved D. V gave up 4 bases and J gave up 0 bases, with 16 bases separating them. Germline V gene lookup returns CDR1 MNHEY and CDR2 SMNVEV (reference sequence). This CDR3 region has 17 residues.

V usage is TRBV19 and J usage is TRBJ2-5, with no clear D. CDR1 and CDR2 from the germline V gene are LNHDA and SQIVND (reference sequence). The CDR3 runs 13 residues. The V gene lost 6 bases and the J gene lost 5 bases, with 13 bases spanning the gap. CDR3 protein: CASSETLGETQYF. The CDR3 region has the DNA TGTGCCAGTAGCGAAACCCTAGGGGAGACCCAGTACTTC.

This clone occurred once. Other DNA sequences in this specimen translate into the identical CDR3. J is TRBJ2-4 and V is TRBV4-1; no definite D call. The CDR3 has 15 residues. Germline loops: CDR1 MGHRA, CDR2 YSYEKL. V lost 0 bases and J lost 0, with 6 bases in between. CDR3 loop: CASSQDPGAKNIQYF. The CDR3 nucleotides read TGCGCCAGCAGCCAAGATCCGGGAGCCAAAAACATTCAGTACTTC.

The chain joins TRBV30 to TRBJ2-3, with TRBD2 identical over 12 bases. Germline CDR1 reads GTSNPN; CDR2 reads SVGIG (reference sequence). The CDR3 has 13 amino acids. DNA for the CDR3: TGTGCGCGGAGGGGACTAGCGGGCGCTACGCAGTATTTT. Translating it yields CARRGLAGATQYF. Looking up the rest from reference TRBV30 and TRBJ2-3 gives the full variable domain: SQTIHQWPATLVQPVGSPLSLECTVEGTSNPNLYWYRQAAGRGLQLLFYSVGIGQISSEVPQNLSASRPQDRQFILSSKKLLLSDSGFYLCARRGLAGATQYFGPGTRLTVL.

This clone was counted between two and nine times. The rearrangement joins TRBV19 to TRBJ2-7, with 9 bases lining up with TRBD1. The CDR3 contains 15 residues. J gave up 7 bases and V 4 bases, and 11 bases lay outside the gene matches. CDR1 and CDR2 (germline): LNHDA, SQIVND (reference sequence). CDR3 loop: CASSRPGTGREEQYF. CDR3 coding DNA: TGTGCCAGTAGTAGACCCGGGACAGGGAGGGAAGAGCAGTACTTC.

The rearrangement joins TRBV12-5 to TRBJ2-1; 10 bases match TRBD2. The germline gives CDR1 LGHNT, CDR2 FRNRAP. The CDR3 contains 14 residues. The V segment lost 7 bases and the J segment 3 bases; nucleotides outside the gene matches: 3. CDR3 in amino acids: CASAGTSVYNEQFF. DNA for the CDR3: TGTGCTAGTGCCGGGACTAGCGTCTACAATGAGCAGTTCTTC. Drawing the rest from reference TRBV12-5 and TRBJ2-1, the complete variable domain is DARVTQTPRHKVTEMGQEVTMRCQPILGHNTVFWYRQTMMQGLELLAYFRNRAPLDDSGMPKDRFSAEMPDATLATLKIQPSEPRDSAVYFCASAGTSVYNEQFFGPGTRLTVL.

The rearrangement joins TRBV19 to TRBJ1-2; the D is unclear. V was cut by 3 bases and J by 2 bases, with 10 bases left in between. This CDR3 is built from 14 residues. CDR1 is LNHDA, CDR2 SQIVND, per germline (reference sequence). The CDR3 DNA follows: TGTGCCAGTAGTATTGGCAGGTTAAACTATGGCTACACCTTC. This sequence encodes CASSIGRLNYGYTF.

With respect to this clone: Germline and junction disagree at one end, which may indicate a read error. The chain has TRBV19 and TRBJ1-4; perhaps TRBD1 as D (6 bases). Germline CDR1 is LNHDA and CDR2 is SQIVND (reference sequence). This CDR3 contains 15 residues. CDR3 in amino acids: CASSRHGQTIEKLFF. The CDR3, as DNA: TGTGCCAGCTCCCGTCACGGACAGACTATTGAAAAACTGTTTTTT.

The chain recombines TRBV7-3 with TRBJ2-3; D remains unclear. The V end lost 2 bases, the J end lost 0 bases, and 3 bases lay between the germline ends. Germline CDR1 and CDR2: SGHTA and FQGTGA. This CDR3 spans 13 amino acids. The CDR3: CASSLPSTDTQYF. The CDR3 DNA reads as TGTGCCAGCAGCTTACCTAGCACAGATACGCAGTATTTT.

This sequence joins TRBV28 and TRBJ2-3, with TRBD2 matching 7 bases. The J segment lost 1 base and the V segment lost 5 bases, leaving 6 bases of the junction unmatched. CDR3 length: 15 amino acids. CDR1 and CDR2 (germline): MDHEN, SYDVKM. CDR3 nucleotide sequence: TGTGCCAGCAGTCCTGGCGGGAGTCGCACAGATACGCAGTATTTT. Amino acids: CASSPGGSRTDTQYF.

The chain carries TRBV2 and TRBJ1-4; no clear D. Germline assignment: CDR1 SNHLY and CDR2 FYNNEI. CDR3 length equals 13 residues. Trimming left V 5 bases short and J 8 bases short, with 12 bases between. CDR3: CASSPNVREKLFF. The DNA of the CDR3 is TGTGCCAGCAGTCCGAATGTTAGGGAAAAACTGTTTTTT.

The rearrangement links TRBV11-3 to TRBJ1-1, with D maybe TRBD1 (5 bases). V was shortened by 5 bases and J by 5 bases, with 15 bases between the two germline ends. The germline V gene has CDR1 SGHNT and CDR2 YENEEA. The CDR3 is made up of 14 amino acids. CDR3 nucleotides: TGTGCCAGCAGCCCGGGGGGGTATGGGACTGAAGCTTTCTTT. This gives the protein CASSPGGYGTEAFF.

The genes are TRBV6-6 and TRBJ2-7, with TRBD1 as a possible D gene (6 bases). The germline gives CDR1 MNHNY, CDR2 SVGAGI (reference sequence). The CDR3 covers 15 residues. Trimming left V 2 bases short and J 3 bases short, with 14 bases between. The CDR3 DNA reads TGTGCCAGCAGTTACAAAGGCCAGGGGTACTACGAGCAGTACTTC. Translating gives CASSYKGQGYYEQYF.

V gene TRBV27 combines with J gene TRBJ2-1; maybe TRBD2 (5 bases). The CDR3 totals 17 residues. Germline CDR1 MNHEY, CDR2 SMNVEV (reference sequence). Trimming removed 5 bases at V and 0 bases at J, with 17 bases between. In DNA form, the CDR3 reads TGTGCCAGCAGTCCTCGCGCCAGCGGCAGCTCCTACAATGAGCAGTTCTTC. Its protein product is CASSPRASGSSYNEQFF.

The V call is TRBV7-9, the J call TRBJ1-1, with 7 bases that match TRBD1. The germline CDR1 and CDR2 sequences are SEHNR and FQNEAQ (reference sequence). This CDR3 is built from 14 residues. Losses at the gene ends were 5 bases for V and 4 bases for J; bases not matched to a gene: 7. In nucleotides, the CDR3 is TGTGCCAGCAGCCATGACAGGGCAATCACTGAAGCTTTCTTT. It is translated as CASSHDRAITEAFF.

The chain has TRBV20-1 and TRBJ1-2; 7 nucleotides match TRBD1. With 6 bases clipped from V and 8 bases from J, the junction kept 3 bases outside the gene matches. CDR1 DFQATT and CDR2 SNEGSKA come from the germline V gene (reference sequence). The length of the CDR3 is 10 residues. The CDR3 DNA reads TGCAGTGCAGGGACAGACGGCTACACCTTC. This gives the protein CSAGTDGYTF.

This clone was seen once. The rearrangement uses TRBV10-3 and TRBJ2-1; possible D gene TRBD2, 7 bases. The CDR3 totals 14 residues. V lost 7 bases, J lost 7 bases, and 17 bases lay in between. Looked up from germline, CDR1 is ENHRY and CDR2 is SYGVKD. Here the CDR3 reads CAITPGGARNEQFF. The CDR3 DNA is TGTGCCATCACCCCTGGGGGGGCAAGAAATGAGCAGTTCTTC.

V gene TRBV7-9 combines with J gene TRBJ2-6, with D perhaps TRBD1 (5 bases). CDR1 is SEHNR, CDR2 FQNEAQ, per germline (reference sequence). Trimming stripped 5 bases from V and 0 bases from J, with 8 bases between. CDR3 length: 15 residues. The CDR3 DNA sequence: TGTGCCAGCAGCGAAGGGGACTCTGGGGCCAACGTCCTGACTTTC. This codes for CASSEGDSGANVLTF.

The chain joins TRBV28 to TRBJ2-5; 10 positions match TRBD2. Germline-derived CDR1 and CDR2 are MDHEN and SYDVKM. V was clipped by 6 bases and J by 4 bases; unmatched bases: 2. The CDR3 contains 13 residues. As DNA, the CDR3 is TGTGCCAGCAGAGCGGGAGGGCGAGAGACCCAGTACTTC. Amino acid sequence: CASRAGGRETQYF.